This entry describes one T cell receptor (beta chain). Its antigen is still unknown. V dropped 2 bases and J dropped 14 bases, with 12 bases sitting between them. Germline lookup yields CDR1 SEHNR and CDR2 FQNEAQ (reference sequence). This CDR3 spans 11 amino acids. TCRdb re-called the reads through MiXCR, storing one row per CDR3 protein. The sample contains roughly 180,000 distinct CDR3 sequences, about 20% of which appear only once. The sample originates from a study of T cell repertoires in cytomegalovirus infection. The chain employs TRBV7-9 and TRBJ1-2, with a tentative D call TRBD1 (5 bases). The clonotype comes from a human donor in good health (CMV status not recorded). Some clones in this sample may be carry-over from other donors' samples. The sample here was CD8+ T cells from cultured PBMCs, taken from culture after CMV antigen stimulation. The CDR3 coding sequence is TGTGCCAGCAGCTTACCGGACAAAACAACCTTC. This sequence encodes CASSLPDKTTF.